This entry lists 9 T cell receptor beta chains sequenced from one sample in a study of blood T cell repertoires in COVID-19. Using immunoSEQ multiplex PCR, the repertoire was profiled, and TCRdb retains in-frame clones only, with some absent. The table has about 250,000 clones, about 84% seen once. Specimen: peripheral blood. These receptors were taken from a woman aged 80 or over with COVID-19, enrolled during active disease.

The V call is TRBV30, the J call TRBJ2-5; D might be TRBD2 (5 bases). V lost 3 bases and J 2 bases, leaving 13 bases between the germline ends. From germline, CDR1 is GTSNPN and CDR2 SVGIG (reference sequence). The CDR3 is 14 residues long. CDR3 amino acids: CAWSLSEVQETQYF. The DNA for the CDR3 is TGTGCCTGGAGCCTCTCGGAGGTACAAGAGACCCAGTACTTC.

The rearrangement uses TRBV2 and TRBJ2-3; 8 nucleotides line up with TRBD2. CDR3 length: 16 amino acids. V was clipped by 6 bases and J by 6 bases; unmatched bases: 14. Looked up from germline, CDR1 is SNHLY and CDR2 is FYNNEI. The CDR3 is CASRVLAATEVDTQYF. CDR3 DNA sequence: TGTGCCAGCAGAGTACTAGCGGCCACAGAGGTTGATACGCAGTATTTT.

The genes are TRBV19 and TRBJ2-2; TRBD1 aligns across 7 bases. The CDR3 spans 17 residues. CDR1 and CDR2 (germline): LNHDA, SQIVND (reference sequence). V was clipped by 5 bases and J by 0 bases; unmatched bases: 9. The CDR3 nucleotides are TGTGCCAGTAGTTCCGGGACAGCAAACACGAACACCGGGGAGCTGTTTTTT. Its translation: CASSSGTANTNTGELFF.

The V and J genes are TRBV3-1 (or the pseudogene TRBV3-2) and TRBJ1-2; D not resolved. Between the trimmed V and J ends, which lost 8 bases and 5 bases, there was a span of 24 bases. This CDR3 region has 16 residues. Germline CDR1 LGHDT, CDR2 YNNKEL (reference sequence). The CDR3 coding sequence is TGTGCCAGCCTGAATCAGGCAGACGTTCCCATTTATGGCTACACCTTC. Translation gives CASLNQADVPIYGYTF.

The chain employs TRBV7-2 and TRBJ1-1; tentatively, D is TRBD1 (5 bases). The CDR3 runs 14 residues. The germline V and J ends were trimmed by 5 bases and 7 bases, with 17 bases remaining between them. In germline, CDR1 is SGHTA, CDR2 FQGNSA. CDR3 in DNA: TGTGCCAGCAGCCCCCGGGGGGGTGAAATTGAAGCTTTCTTT. This sequence encodes CASSPRGGEIEAFF.

This clone was counted a few times. The gene calls are TRBV5-4 and TRBJ2-2, with 12 bases that match TRBD2. Losses at the gene ends were 3 bases for V and 6 bases for J; bases not matched to a gene: 3. Germline V gives CDR1 SGHNT, CDR2 YYREEE (reference sequence). This CDR3 comprises 15 residues. In DNA, the CDR3 is TGTGCCAGCAGCTCCGGGACTAGCGGGTCCGGGGAGCTGTTTTTT. As protein: CASSSGTSGSGELFF.

This chain connects TRBV5-1 to TRBJ2-2, with D perhaps matching TRBD2 (6 bases). The ends were cut back, 6 bases at V and 2 bases at J, with 14 bases in the middle. This CDR3 has 15 residues. In germline, CDR1 is SGHRS, CDR2 YFSETQ. In DNA form, the CDR3 reads TGCGCCAGCACCTCCGGGGGACCCAACACCGGGGAGCTGTTTTTT. Protein: CASTSGGPNTGELFF.

The V call is TRBV7-6, the J call TRBJ1-6; the D gene is possibly TRBD1 (6 bases). CDR1 and CDR2 from the germline V gene are SGHVS and FNYEAQ. V dropped 6 bases and J dropped 5 bases, with 14 bases sitting between them. This CDR3 has 15 amino acids. The CDR3 nucleotides read TGTGCCAGCAGGAATTTTGACAGGAATAATTCACCCCTCCACTTT. The encoded protein is CASRNFDRNNSPLHF.

The rearrangement uses TRBV4-1 and TRBJ1-4; D possibly corresponds to TRBD1 (5 bases). V lost 0 bases to trimming and J lost 11 bases, with 25 bases between them. CDR1 MGHRA and CDR2 YSYEKL come from the germline V gene. This CDR3 has 18 amino acids. The CDR3 loop reads CASSQDWGRRSTGGKLFF. In DNA, the CDR3 is TGCGCCAGCAGCCAAGATTGGGGACGGCGGAGTACCGGGGGGAAACTGTTTTTT.